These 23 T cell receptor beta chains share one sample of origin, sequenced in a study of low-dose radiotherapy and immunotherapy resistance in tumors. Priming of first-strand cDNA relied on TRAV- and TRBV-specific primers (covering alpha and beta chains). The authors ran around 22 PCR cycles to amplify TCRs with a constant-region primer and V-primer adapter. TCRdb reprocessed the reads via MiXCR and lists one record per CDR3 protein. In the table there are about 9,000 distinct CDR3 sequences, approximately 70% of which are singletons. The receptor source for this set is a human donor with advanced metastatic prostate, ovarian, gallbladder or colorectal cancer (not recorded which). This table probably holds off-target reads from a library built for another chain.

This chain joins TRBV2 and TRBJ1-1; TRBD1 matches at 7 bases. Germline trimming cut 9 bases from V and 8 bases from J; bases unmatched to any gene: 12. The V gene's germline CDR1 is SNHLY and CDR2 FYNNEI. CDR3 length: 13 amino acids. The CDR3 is CASWRDRTLEAFF. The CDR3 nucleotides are TGTGCCAGTTGGAGGGACAGAACCCTGGAAGCTTTCTTT.

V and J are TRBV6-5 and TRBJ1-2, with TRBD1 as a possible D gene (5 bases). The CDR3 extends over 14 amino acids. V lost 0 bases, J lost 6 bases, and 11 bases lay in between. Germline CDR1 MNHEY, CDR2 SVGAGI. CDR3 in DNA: TGTGCCAGCAGTTACTCGGCAGGGTCCCATGGCTACACCTTC. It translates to CASSYSAGSHGYTF.

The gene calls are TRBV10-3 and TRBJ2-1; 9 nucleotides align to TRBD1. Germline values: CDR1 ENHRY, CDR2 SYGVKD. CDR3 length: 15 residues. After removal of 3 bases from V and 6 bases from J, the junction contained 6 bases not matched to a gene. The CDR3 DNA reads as TGTGCCATCAGTGACCCCGGGACAGGGAGCAATGAGCAGTTCTTC. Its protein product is CAISDPGTGSNEQFF.

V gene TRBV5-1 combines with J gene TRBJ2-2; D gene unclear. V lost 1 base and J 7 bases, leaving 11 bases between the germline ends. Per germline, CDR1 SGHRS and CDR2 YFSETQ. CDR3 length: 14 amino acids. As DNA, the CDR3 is TGCGCCAGCAGCTTGAACGGCGAGAACGGGGAGCTGTTTTTT. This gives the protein CASSLNGENGELFF. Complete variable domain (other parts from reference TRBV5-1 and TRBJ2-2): KAGVTQTPRYLIKTRGQQVTLSCSPISGHRSVSWYQQTPGQGLQFLFEYFSETQRNKGNFPGRFSGRQFSNSRSEMNVSTLELGDSALYLCASSLNGENGELFFGEGSRLTVL.

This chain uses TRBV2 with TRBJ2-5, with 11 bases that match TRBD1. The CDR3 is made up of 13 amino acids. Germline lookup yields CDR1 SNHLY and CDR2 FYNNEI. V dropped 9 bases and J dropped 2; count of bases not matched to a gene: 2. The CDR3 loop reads CARGTGGQETQYF. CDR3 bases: TGTGCCAGGGGGACAGGGGGACAAGAGACCCAGTACTTC.

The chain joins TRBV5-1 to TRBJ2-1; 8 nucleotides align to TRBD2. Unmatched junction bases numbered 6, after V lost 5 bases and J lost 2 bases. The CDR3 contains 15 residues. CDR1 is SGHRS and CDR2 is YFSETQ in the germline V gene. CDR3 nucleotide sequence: TGCGCCAGCAGAGAGGTAGCGGGGACCTACAATGAGCAGTTCTTC. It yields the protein CASREVAGTYNEQFF. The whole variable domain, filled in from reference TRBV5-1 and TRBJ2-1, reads KAGVTQTPRYLIKTRGQQVTLSCSPISGHRSVSWYQQTPGQGLQFLFEYFSETQRNKGNFPGRFSGRQFSNSRSEMNVSTLELGDSALYLCASREVAGTYNEQFFGPGTRLTVL.

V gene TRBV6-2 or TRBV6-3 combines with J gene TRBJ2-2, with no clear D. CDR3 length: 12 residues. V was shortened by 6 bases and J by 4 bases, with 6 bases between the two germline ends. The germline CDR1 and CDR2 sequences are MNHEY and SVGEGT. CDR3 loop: CASSLATGELFF. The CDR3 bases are TGTGCCAGCAGCTTAGCCACCGGGGAGCTGTTTTTT.

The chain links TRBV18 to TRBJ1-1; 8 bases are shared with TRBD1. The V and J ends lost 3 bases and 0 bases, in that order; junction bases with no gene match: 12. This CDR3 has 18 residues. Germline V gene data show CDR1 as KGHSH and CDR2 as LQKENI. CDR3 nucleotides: TGTGCCAGCTCACCGAGCGTGTCGACAGGGGCTATGAACACTGAAGCTTTCTTT. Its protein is CASSPSVSTGAMNTEAFF.

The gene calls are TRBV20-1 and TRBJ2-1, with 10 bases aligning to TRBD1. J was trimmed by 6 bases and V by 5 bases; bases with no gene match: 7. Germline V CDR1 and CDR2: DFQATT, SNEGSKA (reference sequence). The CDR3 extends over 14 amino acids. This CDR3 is CSAHRDRGFNEQFF. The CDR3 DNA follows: TGCAGTGCTCACCGGGACAGGGGTTTCAATGAGCAGTTCTTC.

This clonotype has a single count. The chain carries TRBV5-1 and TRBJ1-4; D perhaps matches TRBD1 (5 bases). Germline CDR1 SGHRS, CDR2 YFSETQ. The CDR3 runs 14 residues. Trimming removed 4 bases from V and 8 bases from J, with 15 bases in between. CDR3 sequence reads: CASSTAGTSEKLFF. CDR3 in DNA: TGCGCCAGCAGCACCGCCGGGACGTCAGAAAAACTGTTTTTT.

The CDR3, as DNA: TGCGCCAGCAGCTCCCATAGAGGAAGCGGGCATTTCCCCCTCGAGCAGTACTTC. Translating it yields CASSSHRGSGHFPLEQYF. The genes are TRBV5-1 and TRBJ2-7, with D possibly matching TRBD2 (6 bases). The CDR3 sequence is 18 residues long. Germline V CDR1 and CDR2: SGHRS, YFSETQ. Trimming removed 3 bases at V and 6 bases at J, with 28 bases between.

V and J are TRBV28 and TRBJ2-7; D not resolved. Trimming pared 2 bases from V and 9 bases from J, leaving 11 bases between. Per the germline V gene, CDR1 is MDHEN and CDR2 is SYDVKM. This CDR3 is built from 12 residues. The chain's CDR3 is CASSLVPSGQYF. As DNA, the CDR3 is TGTGCCAGCAGTTTAGTACCCTCGGGGCAGTACTTC.

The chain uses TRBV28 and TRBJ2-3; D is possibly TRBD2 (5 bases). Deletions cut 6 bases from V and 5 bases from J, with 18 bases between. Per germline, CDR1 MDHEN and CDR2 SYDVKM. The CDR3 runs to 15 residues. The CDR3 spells CASRDFDQVIDTQYF. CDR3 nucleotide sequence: TGTGCCAGCAGGGACTTTGACCAGGTCATAGATACGCAGTATTTT.

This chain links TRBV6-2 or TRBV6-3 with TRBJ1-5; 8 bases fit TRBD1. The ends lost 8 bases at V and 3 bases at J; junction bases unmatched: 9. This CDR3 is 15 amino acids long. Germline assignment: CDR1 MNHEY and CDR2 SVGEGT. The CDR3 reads CASGGDRGYNQPQHF. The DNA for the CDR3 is TGTGCCAGCGGGGGAGACAGGGGTTACAATCAGCCCCAGCATTTT.

The CDR3 DNA sequence: TGTGCCAGCAGCTTACTCGCCTACGAGCAGTACTTC. Translated, it gives CASSLLAYEQYF. The J gene is TRBJ2-7, the V gene TRBV7-8; D unclear. The germline V and J ends were trimmed by 2 bases and 2 bases, with 4 bases remaining between them. CDR3 size: 12 residues. In germline, CDR1 is SGHVS, CDR2 FQNEAQ.

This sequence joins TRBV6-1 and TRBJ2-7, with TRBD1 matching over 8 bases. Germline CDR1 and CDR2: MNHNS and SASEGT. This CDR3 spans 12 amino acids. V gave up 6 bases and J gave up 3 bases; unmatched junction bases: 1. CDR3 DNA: TGTGCCAGCAGCGGACAGGGCTACGAGCAGTACTTC. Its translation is CASSGQGYEQYF.

Here the CDR3 DNA reads TGTGCCAGCTTCCTGATGGGACTAGCGGGCCCCCTTGAGGTGTTCTTC. This translates into CASFLMGLAGPLEVFF. The chain is built from TRBV6-1 and TRBJ2-1, with TRBD2 identical over 12 bases. V trimming: 8 bases; J trimming: 15 bases; junction bases outside the gene matches: 20. Germline CDR1 is MNHNS and CDR2 is SASEGT. The CDR3 runs to 16 residues.

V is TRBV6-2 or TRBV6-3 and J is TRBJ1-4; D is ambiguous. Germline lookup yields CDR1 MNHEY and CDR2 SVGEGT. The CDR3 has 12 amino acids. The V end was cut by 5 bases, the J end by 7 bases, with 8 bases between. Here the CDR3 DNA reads TGTGCCAGCAGTGCCCCCATTGAAAAACTGTTTTTT. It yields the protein CASSAPIEKLFF.

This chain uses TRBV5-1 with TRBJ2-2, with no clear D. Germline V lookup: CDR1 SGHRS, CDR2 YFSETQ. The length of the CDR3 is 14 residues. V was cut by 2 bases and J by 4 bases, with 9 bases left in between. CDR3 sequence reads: CASSFYYGTGELFF. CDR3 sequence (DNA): TGCGCCAGCAGCTTCTATTATGGCACCGGGGAGCTGTTTTTT.

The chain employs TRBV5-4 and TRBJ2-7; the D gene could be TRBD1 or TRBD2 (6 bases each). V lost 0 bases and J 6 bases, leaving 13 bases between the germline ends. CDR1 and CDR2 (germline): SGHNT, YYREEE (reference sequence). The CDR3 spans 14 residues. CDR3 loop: CASSLDPRGREQYF. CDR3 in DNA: TGTGCCAGCAGCTTGGATCCCCGGGGGCGCGAGCAGTACTTC. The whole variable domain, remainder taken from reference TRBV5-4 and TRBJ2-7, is ETGVTQSPTHLIKTRGQQVTLRCSSQSGHNTVSWYQQALGQGPQFIFQYYREEENGRGNFPPRFSGLQFPNYSSELNVNALELDDSALYLCASSLDPRGREQYFGPGTRLTVT.

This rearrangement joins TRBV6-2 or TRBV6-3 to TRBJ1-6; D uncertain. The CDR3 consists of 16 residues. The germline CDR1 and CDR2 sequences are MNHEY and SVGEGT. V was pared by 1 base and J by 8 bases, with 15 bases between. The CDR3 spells CASSYYPSSVDSPLHF. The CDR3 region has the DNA TGTGCCAGCAGTTACTATCCAAGCTCAGTTGATTCACCCCTCCACTTT.

The CDR3 loop is CASSLLGDSVGYTF. Written as DNA, the CDR3 is TGCGCCAGCAGCTTATTGGGGGATTCGGTTGGCTACACCTTC. The rearrangement links TRBV5-1 to TRBJ1-2, with D tentatively TRBD1 (5 bases). The germline V gene has CDR1 SGHRS and CDR2 YFSETQ. V dropped 2 bases and J dropped 7 bases, with 15 bases sitting between them. This CDR3 contains 14 residues.

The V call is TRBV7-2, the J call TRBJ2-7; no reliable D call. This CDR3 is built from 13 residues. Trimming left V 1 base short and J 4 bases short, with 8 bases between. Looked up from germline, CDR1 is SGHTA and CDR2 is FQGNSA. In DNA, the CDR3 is TGTGCCAGCAGCTTAGTAACTACGTACGAGCAGTACTTC. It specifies CASSLVTTYEQYF.